The rows below give T cell receptor beta chains drawn from one sample of a study of shared clonotypes between healthy human individuals. Method: immunoSEQ multiplex PCR; TCRdb's copy keeps in-frame clones and lacks some. In the table there are over a million clones, approximately 98% of which are singletons. The sample consisted of naive CD4+ T cells sorted from blood. The receptors here all came from a man aged 30-40 years in good health. The CDR3 runs from the conserved cysteine through the conserved F or W. A D gene is named only where the DNA matches it firmly. A row's size may be missing; if present it is once, few, many or a size class.

clone size,V gene,D gene,J gene,CDR3 DNA,CDR3 protein
once,TRBV23-1,.,TRBJ2-5,TGCGCCAGCAGGGACATAACCCCTCAAGAGACCCAGTACTTC,CASRDITPQETQYF
.,TRBV27,TRBD1,TRBJ2-3,TGTGCCAGCAGCCTTCTAGGACAGGGCGTACATACGCAGTATTTT,CASSLLGQGVHTQYF
.,TRBV9,TRBD1,TRBJ2-1,TGTGCCAGCAGCGTAGCTTCGACAGGGCCATACAATGAGCAGTTCTTC,CASSVASTGPYNEQFF
once,TRBV9,.,TRBJ1-2,TGTGCCAGCAGCGCGAGGGTAGACTATGGCTACACCTTC,CASSARVDYGYTF
once,TRBV20-1,.,TRBJ1-1,TGCAGTGCGGACTGGGTTGAAGCTTTCTTT,CSADWVEAFF
.,TRBV18,.,TRBJ2-4,TGTGCCAGCTCACCTACAGGGTTTAAAAAAAACATTCAGTACTTC,CASSPTGFKKNIQYF
.,TRBV28,.,TRBJ1-1,TGTGCCAGCAGATCACAGAGCATGAACACTGAAGCTTTCTTT,CASRSQSMNTEAFF
once,TRBV7-2,.,TRBJ2-7,TGTGCCAGCAGCTTGCCGGGACGGCCCAACGAGCAGTACTTC,CASSLPGRPNEQYF
.,TRBV18,TRBD2,TRBJ2-1,TGTGCCAGCTCACCTGGGACTAGCGGGAGGCCCGGTCGGTTCTTC,CASSPGTSGRPGRFF
.,TRBV28,TRBD2,TRBJ2-3,TGTGCCAGCAGGGCCCGGGACTACCTCTTGGATTTT,CASRARDYLLDF
.,TRBV7-9,.,TRBJ2-7,TGTGCCAGCAGCTTAGCCTACCCCCGGGACAAGACCTACGAGCAGTACTTC,CASSLAYPRDKTYEQYF
.,TRBV5-4,TRBD1,TRBJ1-2,TGTGCCAGCAGACCGACAGGGAGCCATGGCTACACCTTC,CASRPTGSHGYTF
.,TRBV30,TRBD2,TRBJ2-7,TGTGCCTGGAGTGTGACGGGACTAGCGGTGCAGTACTTC,CAWSVTGLAVQYF
.,TRBV7-2,.,TRBJ2-3,TGTGCCAGCAGCTTAGAACGGACAGATACGCAGTATTTT,CASSLERTDTQYF
.,TRBV18,TRBD2,TRBJ2-3,TGTGCCAGCTCACCAAAAACTAGCGGGGTAAACACAGATACGCAGTATTTT,CASSPKTSGVNTDTQYF
.,TRBV14,.,TRBJ2-3,TGTGCCAGCAGCCAGGTCCGAGCAGATACGCAGTATTTT,CASSQVRADTQYF
.,TRBV14,.,TRBJ1-5,TGTGCCAGCAGCCCCTTGGCCCGCGGACCCCAGCATTTT,CASSPLARGPQHF
.,TRBV2,.,TRBJ2-1,TGTGCCAGCAGTGGGGATAGGAAAATCTACAATGAGCAGTTCTTC,CASSGDRKIYNEQFF
.,TRBV18,.,TRBJ2-3,TGTGCCAGCTCAGCAGAGGCAGTTTTGAGGGATACGCAGTATTTT,CASSAEAVLRDTQYF
.,TRBV7-9,.,TRBJ2-2,TGTGCCAGCAGCTCCGACAGGCTTGGGGGTACCGGGGAGCTGTTTTTT,CASSSDRLGGTGELFF
.,TRBV28,TRBD2,TRBJ2-7,TGTGCCAGCAGGGAAGCGGGAGGCTCCTACGAGCAGTACTTC,CASREAGGSYEQYF
.,TRBV4-1,.,TRBJ2-7,TGCGCCAGCAGCCAAGCCGGGACACTTTTCTACGAGCAGTACTTC,CASSQAGTLFYEQYF
.,TRBV28,.,TRBJ2-7,TGTGCCAGTGAAAAGGGGGGGGTACGCTCCTACGAGCAGTACTTC,CASEKGGVRSYEQYF
.,TRBV29-1,TRBD2,TRBJ2-1,TGCAGCGTTGAAATAAGGACTAGCGGGAGGGCCGGGCGAAATGAGCAGTTCTTC,CSVEIRTSGRAGRNEQFF
.,TRBV5-3,TRBD1,TRBJ1-1,TGTGCCAGAAGCGGGGTTTGGACAGGGGTGACCTTGAACACTGAAGCTTTCTTT,CARSGVWTGVTLNTEAFF
.,TRBV19,TRBD2,TRBJ2-5,TGTGCCAGTAGTCCCCAGACTAGCGGGAGGTTGTATGAGACCCAGTACTTC,CASSPQTSGRLYETQYF
.,TRBV27,TRBD1,TRBJ1-2,TGTGCCAGCAGTCAAGATGGACAGGGAGTTTATGGCTACACCTTC,CASSQDGQGVYGYTF
.,TRBV28,TRBD2,TRBJ2-1,TGTGCCAGCAGAGCTAGCGGGAGGGCGGAGCAGTTCTTC,CASRASGRAEQFF